Listed here is a single T cell receptor beta chain. Generated by immunoSEQ multiplex PCR, the TCRdb table keeps only in-frame clones and is missing some. Among 90,000 to 130,000 clones listed, over 85% were seen once. This CDR3 is built from 17 residues. CDR1 and CDR2 (germline): MNHEY, SMNVEV (reference sequence). The V and J ends lost 1 base and 5 bases respectively, with 20 bases between them. This record belongs to a study of T cell responses to AZD1222 COVID-19 vaccine. Sequenced material: peripheral blood, taken on day 0 of MenACWY control vaccination. This TCR came from an adult in good health. The chain is built from TRBV27 and TRBJ1-1, with D maybe TRBD1 (5 bases). CDR3 amino acids: CASSLYSGGIVRTEAFF. CDR3 nucleotide sequence: TGTGCCAGCAGTTTATATTCTGGGGGGATCGTTAGGACTGAAGCTTTCTTT.